The 21 T cell receptor beta chains given below trace back to one sample, sequenced in a study of cytomegalovirus exposure and HLA in healthy donors. PCR involved 60 Vbeta and 13 Jbeta primers. Only in-frame clones appear in the TCRdb table, and some are missing; sequencing was by immunoSEQ multiplex PCR. The table includes around 150,000 clones, around four fifths detected once. Sequenced input: PBMCs. These receptors all stem from a woman in her 30s in good health and CMV-seronegative.

This clone was observed a few times. The chain is built from TRBV19 and TRBJ1-2; 11 bases are shared with TRBD1. From germline, CDR1 is LNHDA and CDR2 SQIVND (reference sequence). Trimming at V came to 10 bases and at J to 7 bases, leaving 8 bases not matched to a gene. The CDR3 is 13 residues long. In DNA, the CDR3 is TGTGCCACCCGGGACAGGGGGATGGGTGGCTACACCTTC. Its translation is CATRDRGMGGYTF.

This sequence joins TRBV4-1 and TRBJ2-1; no clear D. Germline V gives CDR1 MGHRA, CDR2 YSYEKL. The CDR3 consists of 16 residues. Between the trimmed V and J ends, which lost 0 bases and 1 base, there was a span of 10 bases. CDR3 protein: CASSQENSPSYNEQFF. The CDR3 nucleotides are TGCGCCAGCAGCCAAGAAAACAGCCCTTCCTACAATGAGCAGTTCTTC.

This clone was picked up one time. The V call is TRBV27, the J call TRBJ2-1, with D perhaps matching TRBD1 (6 bases). Germline values: CDR1 MNHEY, CDR2 SMNVEV (reference sequence). The CDR3 loop spans 15 amino acids. Trimming left V 6 bases short and J 0 bases short, with 12 bases between. CDR3 DNA sequence: TGTGCCAGCAGCCAAGGACAGAACTCCTACAATGAGCAGTTCTTC. This codes for CASSQGQNSYNEQFF.

The V and J genes are TRBV9 and TRBJ2-5, with 10 bases fitting TRBD1. The CDR3 covers 17 residues. Germline V gene sequence: CDR1 SGDLS, CDR2 YYNGEE. With V trimmed by 0 bases and J by 4 bases, 9 bases remained unmatched. The chain's CDR3 is CASSVGGGGTGVETQYF. The CDR3, as DNA: TGTGCCAGCAGCGTAGGAGGTGGAGGGACAGGGGTAGAGACCCAGTACTTC.

The V call is TRBV4-2, the J call TRBJ1-6; 10 bases are shared with TRBD1. With V trimmed by 5 bases and J by 2 bases, 3 bases remained unmatched. The CDR3 runs 16 residues. The germline V gene encodes CDR1 LGHNA and CDR2 YNFKEQ. This CDR3 reads CASSKTGGPYNSPLHF. The CDR3 coding sequence is TGTGCCAGCAGCAAGACAGGGGGCCCCTATAATTCACCCCTCCACTTT.

The J gene is TRBJ2-3, the V gene TRBV5-1; 9 positions agree with TRBD2. Trimming took 0 bases from V and 4 from J; bases not matched to a gene: 6. Germline CDR1 reads SGHRS; CDR2 reads YFSETQ. The CDR3 totals 16 residues. CDR3 nucleotides: TGCGCCAGCAGCTTGGCCCATCTAGCGGGACCAGATACGCAGTATTTT. This translates into CASSLAHLAGPDTQYF. Full variable domain (remainder filled in from reference TRBV5-1 and TRBJ2-3): KAGVTQTPRYLIKTRGQQVTLSCSPISGHRSVSWYQQTPGQGLQFLFEYFSETQRNKGNFPGRFSGRQFSNSRSEMNVSTLELGDSALYLCASSLAHLAGPDTQYFGPGTRLTVL.

The sample holds a few counts of this clone. The rearrangement joins TRBV10-3 to TRBJ1-1; TRBD1 matches at 12 bases. The CDR3 has 15 residues. Germline values: CDR1 ENHRY, CDR2 SYGVKD. With 3 bases clipped from V and 6 bases from J, the junction kept 5 bases outside the gene matches. The CDR3 sequence: CAISDGTGGTPEAFF. The CDR3 nucleotides are TGTGCCATCAGTGATGGGACAGGGGGCACCCCTGAAGCTTTCTTT.

This sequence joins TRBV7-9 and TRBJ1-3, with unresolved D. Germline V lookup: CDR1 SEHNR, CDR2 FQNEAQ (reference sequence). The V end was cut by 5 bases, the J end by 0 bases, with 5 bases between. CDR3 size: 13 residues. Here the CDR3 DNA reads TGTGCCAGCAGCCAGTACTCTGGAAACACCATATATTTT. As protein: CASSQYSGNTIYF.

This chain links TRBV14 with TRBJ2-3, with D hard to call. The CDR3 spans 12 residues. Germline lookup yields CDR1 SGHDN and CDR2 FVKESK. V lost 0 bases and J 10 bases, leaving 8 bases between the germline ends. The CDR3 reads CASSQDLAPQYF. CDR3 sequence (DNA): TGTGCCAGCAGCCAAGATTTGGCCCCGCAGTATTTT.

CDR3 nucleotides: TGTGCCAGCAGTTTATCAGACAGGGAGCAGTTCTTC. It is translated as CASSLSDREQFF. V gene TRBV28 combines with J gene TRBJ2-1; D is possibly TRBD1 (6 bases). The CDR3 totals 12 residues. Per the germline V gene, CDR1 is MDHEN and CDR2 is SYDVKM. V was shortened by 1 base and J by 10 bases, with 8 bases between the two germline ends.

The chain links TRBV13 to TRBJ1-6; 11 nucleotides match TRBD1. This CDR3 contains 15 residues. Trimming removed 2 bases from V and 10 bases from J; junction bases left unmatched: 4. The germline CDR1 and CDR2 sequences are PRHDT and FYEKMQ (reference sequence). The DNA for the CDR3 is TGTGCCAGCAGCTTAAGAGGACAGGGGGCCTCACCCCTCCACTTT. This translates into CASSLRGQGASPLHF.

In its sample, this clone was seen a few times. The chain joins TRBV28 to TRBJ1-2; D unresolved. The CDR3 extends over 14 amino acids. V was clipped by 6 bases and J by 4 bases, with 15 bases between them. Germline V CDR1 and CDR2: MDHEN, SYDVKM. The CDR3 is CASSPPGSVYGYTF. The DNA for the CDR3 is TGTGCCAGCAGCCCCCCCGGCAGCGTCTATGGCTACACCTTC.

The V call is TRBV11-2, the J call TRBJ2-5; D is ambiguous. Trimming left V 6 bases short and J 5 bases short, with 13 bases between. In germline, CDR1 is SGHAT, CDR2 FQNNGV. The CDR3 is 13 amino acids. CDR3 DNA: TGTGCCAGCAGGGCAACAGATAGGGAGACCCAGTACTTC. Translating gives CASRATDRETQYF.

The chain joins TRBV18 to TRBJ2-3; 10 nucleotides align to TRBD2. The trim removed 5 bases at V and 1 base at J, leaving 9 bases unmatched. Germline CDR1 KGHSH, CDR2 LQKENI. The CDR3 is 17 amino acids. CDR3 amino acids: CASSANGLAGGTDTQYF. The CDR3, as DNA: TGTGCCAGCTCAGCTAACGGTCTAGCGGGGGGCACAGATACGCAGTATTTT. The full variable domain, completed using reference TRBV18 and TRBJ2-3, is NAGVMQNPRHLVRRRGQEARLRCSPMKGHSHVYWYRQLPEEGLKFMVYLQKENIIDESGMPKERFSAEFPKEGPSILRIQQVVRGDSAAYFCASSANGLAGGTDTQYFGPGTRLTVL.

V gene TRBV9 combines with J gene TRBJ1-6; 7 bases align to TRBD1. Germline values: CDR1 SGDLS, CDR2 YYNGEE. The CDR3 consists of 15 residues. With 7 bases clipped from V and 5 bases from J, the junction kept 9 bases outside the gene matches. CDR3 loop: CASGITGDDNSPLHF. The DNA for the CDR3 is TGTGCCAGCGGAATTACAGGGGATGATAATTCACCCCTCCACTTT.

A few counts support this clone. CDR3 sequence: CASSSTGESSYNSPLHF. The CDR3 DNA sequence: TGTGCCAGCAGCTCCACGGGGGAGAGCTCCTATAATTCACCCCTCCACTTT. The chain uses TRBV13 and TRBJ1-6; a possible D gene is TRBD1 (5 bases). The V gene's germline CDR1 is PRHDT and CDR2 FYEKMQ (reference sequence). Trimming took off 4 bases at V and 0 bases at J, with 13 bases between the two ends. The length of the CDR3 is 17 residues.

This clone has only one observation. V gene TRBV30 combines with J gene TRBJ2-3; possible D gene TRBD2, 6 bases. The length of the CDR3 is 12 residues. Between the trimmed V and J ends, which lost 6 bases and 7 bases, there was a span of 14 bases. The germline gives CDR1 GTSNPN, CDR2 SVGIG (reference sequence). CDR3 DNA: TGTGCCTGCCCTAGGGACTCCAATACGCAGTATTTT. Protein product: CACPRDSNTQYF.

The genes are TRBV6-5 and TRBJ1-1; D unresolved. Germline CDR1 and CDR2: MNHEY and SVGAGI. Trimming shortened V by 0 bases and J by 4 bases, and 12 bases separated the two germline ends. This CDR3 region has 15 residues. The CDR3 DNA reads TGTGCCAGCAGTTACTCTGGTTCGGAGGGCACTGAAGCTTTCTTT. Protein: CASSYSGSEGTEAFF.

This rearrangement joins TRBV6-1 to TRBJ2-7; TRBD1 agrees at 11 bases. CDR3 size: 15 residues. The junction had 7 bases not matched to a gene; V was cut back by 3 bases and J by 6 bases. Germline V CDR1 and CDR2: MNHNS, SASEGT. This CDR3 reads CASSDLGQGASEQYF. DNA of the CDR3: TGTGCCAGCAGTGACCTTGGACAGGGGGCGAGCGAGCAGTACTTC.

This clone was recorded a few times. The V and J genes are TRBV5-1 and TRBJ2-3, with TRBD1 as a possible D gene (5 bases). The V gene's germline CDR1 is SGHRS and CDR2 YFSETQ. There are 15 residues in the CDR3. V was clipped by 1 base and J by 4 bases, with 13 bases between them. CDR3 residues: CASSLSWGWSDTQYF. As DNA, the CDR3 is TGCGCCAGCAGCTTGTCCTGGGGCTGGTCAGATACGCAGTATTTT.

This rearrangement joins TRBV9 to TRBJ2-3; 13 nucleotides match TRBD2. With 4 bases clipped from V and 2 bases from J, the junction kept 4 bases outside the gene matches. CDR1 and CDR2 (germline): SGDLS, YYNGEE. The CDR3 is 16 residues long. The CDR3: CASSIGTSGVTDTQYF. CDR3 DNA: TGTGCCAGCAGCATCGGGACTAGCGGGGTCACAGATACGCAGTATTTT.